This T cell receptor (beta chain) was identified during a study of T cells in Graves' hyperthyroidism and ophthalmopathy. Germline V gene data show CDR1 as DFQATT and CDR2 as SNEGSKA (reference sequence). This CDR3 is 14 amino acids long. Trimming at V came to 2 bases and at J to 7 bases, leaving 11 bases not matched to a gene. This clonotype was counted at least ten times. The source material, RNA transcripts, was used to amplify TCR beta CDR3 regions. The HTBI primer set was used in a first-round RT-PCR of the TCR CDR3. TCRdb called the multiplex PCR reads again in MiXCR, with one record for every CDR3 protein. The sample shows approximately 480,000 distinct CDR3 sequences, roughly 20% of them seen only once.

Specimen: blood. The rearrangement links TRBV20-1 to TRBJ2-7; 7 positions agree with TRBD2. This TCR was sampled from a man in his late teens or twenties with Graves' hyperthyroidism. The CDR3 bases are TGCAGTGCTAGACCCGGGGGGTTTCTGGGGGAGCAGTACTTC. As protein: CSARPGGFLGEQYF.